This TCR beta chain came from a study of blood T cell repertoires in COVID-19 (TCRdb year 2020). Background on the whole study: The collaborator samples originated in the United States, Italy and Spain and spanned the acute and convalescent phases of COVID-19. Samples were obtained from the ongoing ImmuneRACE study (first 160 participants) and from some 1,300 subjects provided by 6 global collaborators. Sample metadata almost always included a de-identified subject ID, COVID-19 status, age in years and sex. Deeply sampled blood TCRbeta repertoires from subjects exposed to, actively infected with, or recovered from COVID-19 were included in the dataset. The material from the prospective study consisted of cDNA or gDNA derived from T cells, B-cell-depleted T cells, or PBMCs. The repertoires were released in a freely available public database intended as a resource for research on the immune response to SARS-CoV-2. Where HLA class I and class II types were available, the types were taken from metadata supplied by the sample provider, not from assay-based typing. General findings and caveats noted by the study authors: How much clinical and demographic metadata was included differed by source and by participant, and the metadata was provided uncurated.

This clone showed up just a few times. Its antigen remains unidentified. Base qualities are not at hand, and no much larger clone is one base apart. Whole blood was collected in K2EDTA tubes by collaborating institutions according to the institutions' own protocols. For TCRbeta analysis, collaborators shipped samples as frozen whole blood, isolated PBMCs, or DNA extracted from either of those sample types. TCRbeta CDR3 regions were amplified from genomic DNA by means of the immunoSEQ Assay, a bias-controlled multiplex PCR. The paper's data handling went like this. The number of nucleated cells in each sample was estimated by amplification of reference gene primers within the assay. To quantify the absolute abundance of each unique TCRbeta CDR3 rearrangement, sequence reads were collapsed and filtered. For each sample, productive Simpson clonality was calculated by taking the square root of Simpson's diversity index across productive rearrangements. TCRdb mirrors the immuneACCESS table, restricted to in-frame sequences. Some clones are absent from its copies; in checked studies, under half trace to an unresolved V gene, and the reason for the others is unknown. The V and J calls and clone size come from that table; D and trimming were worked out from the DNA. The sample profile shows a few hundred thousand clones; approximately 78% of them were found once. Jointly, the top ten make up less than 11% of the sample.

After removal of 4 bases from V and 4 bases from J, the junction retains 6 bases not matched to a gene. There are 13 amino acids in the CDR3, from cysteine to phenylalanine inclusive. Here the CDR3 DNA is all that survives: 39 bases in frame from base 1. The germline V gene (reference sequence) sets CDR1 to GTSNPN and CDR2 to SVGIG. The chain is made from TRBV30 and TRBJ1-2; 7 central nucleotides agree with TRBD1. This TCR was recovered from a woman older than 75 with acute or convalescent COVID-19. The sample taken for sequencing was peripheral blood. The CDR3 reads as follows: CAWTPGQLYGYTF. The sequenced DNA is TGTGCCTGGACCCCGGGACAGCTCTATGGCTACACCTTC.